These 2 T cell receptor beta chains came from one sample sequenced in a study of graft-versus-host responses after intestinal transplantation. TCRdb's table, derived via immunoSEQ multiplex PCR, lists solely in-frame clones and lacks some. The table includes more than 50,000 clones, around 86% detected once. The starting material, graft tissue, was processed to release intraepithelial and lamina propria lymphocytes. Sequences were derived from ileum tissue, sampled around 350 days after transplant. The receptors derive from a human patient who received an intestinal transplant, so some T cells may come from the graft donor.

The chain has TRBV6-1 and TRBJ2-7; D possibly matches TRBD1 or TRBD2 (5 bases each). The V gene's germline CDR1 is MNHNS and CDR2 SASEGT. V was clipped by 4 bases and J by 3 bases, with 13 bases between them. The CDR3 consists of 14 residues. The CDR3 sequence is CASSVWAGGYEQYF. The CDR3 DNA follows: TGTGCCAGCAGTGTATGGGCTGGGGGCTACGAGCAGTACTTC.

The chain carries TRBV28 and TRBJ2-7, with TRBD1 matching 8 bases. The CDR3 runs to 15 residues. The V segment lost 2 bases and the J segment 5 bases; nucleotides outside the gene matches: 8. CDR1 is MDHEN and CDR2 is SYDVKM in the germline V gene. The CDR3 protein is CASSLIAGGGHEQYF. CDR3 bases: TGTGCCAGCAGTTTAATTGCAGGGGGCGGTCACGAGCAGTACTTC.